The clone carrying this T cell receptor beta chain was detected only once. The sample is drawn from a study of Ad26.COV2.S vaccination and SARS-CoV-2 variants. The CDR3 covers 15 residues. Trimming pared 2 bases from V and 3 bases from J, leaving 13 bases between. Germline CDR1 and CDR2: SGHTA and FQGNSA. Here immunoSEQ multiplex PCR was the method, and the copy in TCRdb shows in-frame clones only, minus some. The sample holds about 350,000 clones, roughly 84% seen once. Documented treatment: 15 to 20 received Ad26.COV2.S at low or high dose, single or two shots; 5 received placebo; per-sample allocation not given. Specimens were obtained on day 63 following the first vaccine or placebo injection.

This chain connects TRBV7-2 to TRBJ1-2, with D maybe TRBD1 (6 bases). The sequencing used peripheral blood, collected in a trial of Ad26.COV2.S vaccine versus placebo. The clonotype was recovered from a person aged 18-60 years who received the Ad26.COV2.S COVID-19 vaccine or a placebo. CDR3 sequence: CASSLLTGVDYGYTF. The DNA for the CDR3 is TGTGCCAGCAGCTTATTGACAGGTGTTGACTATGGCTACACCTTC.